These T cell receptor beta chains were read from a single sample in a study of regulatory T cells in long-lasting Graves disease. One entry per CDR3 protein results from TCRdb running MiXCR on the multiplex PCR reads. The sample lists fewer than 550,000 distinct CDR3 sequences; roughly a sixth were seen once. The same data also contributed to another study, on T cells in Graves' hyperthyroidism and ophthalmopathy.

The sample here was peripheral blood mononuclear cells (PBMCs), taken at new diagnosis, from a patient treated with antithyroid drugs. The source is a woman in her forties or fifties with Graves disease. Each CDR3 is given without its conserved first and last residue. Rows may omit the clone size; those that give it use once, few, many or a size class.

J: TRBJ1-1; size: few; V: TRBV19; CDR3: ASAPRWVNTEAF
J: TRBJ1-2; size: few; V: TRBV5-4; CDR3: ASTQQVSHGYT
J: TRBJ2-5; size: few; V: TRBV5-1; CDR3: ASSLGGSVQETQY
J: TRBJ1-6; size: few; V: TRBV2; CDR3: ASRAQSSYNSPLH
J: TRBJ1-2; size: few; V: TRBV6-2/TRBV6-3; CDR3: ASSDKWGVYGYT
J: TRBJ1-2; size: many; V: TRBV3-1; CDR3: ASSHPRGLSYGYT
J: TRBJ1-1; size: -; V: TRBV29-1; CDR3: SVQGEMNTEAF
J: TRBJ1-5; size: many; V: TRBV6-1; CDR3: ASARPGSNQPQH
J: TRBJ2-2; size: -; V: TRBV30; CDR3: ASRTPRDGASWWDTGELF
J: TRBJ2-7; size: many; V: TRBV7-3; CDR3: ASSLNSGGYEQY
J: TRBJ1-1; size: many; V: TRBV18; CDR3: ASSPGRPDMNTEAF
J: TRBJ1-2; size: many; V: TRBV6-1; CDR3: ASRAGDGYT
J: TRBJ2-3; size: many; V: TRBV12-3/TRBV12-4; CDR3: ASSFDRGHTDTQY
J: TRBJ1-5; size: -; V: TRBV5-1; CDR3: ASSLSGQGNQPQH
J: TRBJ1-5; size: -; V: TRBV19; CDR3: ASSIAREQPQH
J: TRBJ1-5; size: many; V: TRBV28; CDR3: ASSPIGTGTWQPQH
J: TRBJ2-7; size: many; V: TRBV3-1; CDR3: ASSSLGNEQY
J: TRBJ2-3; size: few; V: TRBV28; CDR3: ASLTRGRGGMADTQY
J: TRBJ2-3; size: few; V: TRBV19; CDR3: ASRRDGDTDTQY
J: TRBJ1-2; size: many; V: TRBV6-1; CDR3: ASRLGSYGYT
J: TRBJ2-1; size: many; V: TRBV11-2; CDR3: ASSLVPGQTDLPSYNEQF
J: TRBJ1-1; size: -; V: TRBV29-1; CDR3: STMGGFGSTEAF
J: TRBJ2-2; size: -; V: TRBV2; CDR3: ASSTTRDGELF
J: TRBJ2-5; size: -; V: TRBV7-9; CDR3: ASSPHWGEGQTQY
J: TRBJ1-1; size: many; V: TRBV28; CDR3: ASSIPGVNTEAF
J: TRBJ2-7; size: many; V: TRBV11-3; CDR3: ASSNMLGGIGEQY
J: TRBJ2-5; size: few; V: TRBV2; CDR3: ASSRLRETQY
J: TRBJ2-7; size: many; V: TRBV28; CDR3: ASSLKAGAYEQY
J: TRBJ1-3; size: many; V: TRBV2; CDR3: ASTSAPGNTIY
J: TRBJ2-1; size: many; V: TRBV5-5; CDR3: ASSLARVGNEQF
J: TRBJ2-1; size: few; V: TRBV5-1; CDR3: ASSLAKWGGPDEQF
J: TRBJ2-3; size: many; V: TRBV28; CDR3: ASSPIRSTSTDTQY
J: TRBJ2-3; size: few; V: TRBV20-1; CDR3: SARDLGVTDTQY
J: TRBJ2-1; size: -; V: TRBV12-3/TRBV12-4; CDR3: ASSPGQASYNEQF
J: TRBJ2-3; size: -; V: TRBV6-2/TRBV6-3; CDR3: ASSYTGSDTQY
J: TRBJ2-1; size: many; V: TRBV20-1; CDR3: SARETGVRYNEQF
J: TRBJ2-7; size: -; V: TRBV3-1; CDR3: ASSQVPGDSQLYYEQY
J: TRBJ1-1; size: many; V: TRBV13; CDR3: ASSPPRGGRYTEAF
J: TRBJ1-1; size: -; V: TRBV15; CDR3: ATSRDTNTEAF
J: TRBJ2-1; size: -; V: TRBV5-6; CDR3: ASSWEQGWVNEQF
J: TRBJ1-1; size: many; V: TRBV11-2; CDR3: ASSAGSVSVGTEAF
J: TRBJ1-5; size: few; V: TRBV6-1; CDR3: ASSPHGQFSNQPQH
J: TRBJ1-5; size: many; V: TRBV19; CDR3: ASTPLGQPQH
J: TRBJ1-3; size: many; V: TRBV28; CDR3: ASSITGNGNTIY
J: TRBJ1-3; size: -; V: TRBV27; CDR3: ASSLYRDSGLFSGNTIY
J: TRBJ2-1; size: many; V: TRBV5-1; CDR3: ASSLSGATYNEQF
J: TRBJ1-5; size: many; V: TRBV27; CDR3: ASSYQGQGADQPQH
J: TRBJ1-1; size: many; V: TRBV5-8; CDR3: ASSLRPGRPLNTEAF
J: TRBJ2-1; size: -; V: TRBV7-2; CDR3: ASSSLRAGAFYNEQF
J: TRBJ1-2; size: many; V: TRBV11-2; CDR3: ASSLDRQGSGGYT
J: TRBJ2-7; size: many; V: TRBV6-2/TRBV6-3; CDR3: ASRTTKTGTYEQY
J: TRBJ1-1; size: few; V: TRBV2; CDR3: ASSQQVSTEAF
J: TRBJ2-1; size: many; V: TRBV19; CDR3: ASSSTGTGGPRSYNEQF
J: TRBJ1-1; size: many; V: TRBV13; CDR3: ASSLLGWLEGNTEAF
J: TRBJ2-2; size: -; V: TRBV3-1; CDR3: ASSSAGSASTGELF